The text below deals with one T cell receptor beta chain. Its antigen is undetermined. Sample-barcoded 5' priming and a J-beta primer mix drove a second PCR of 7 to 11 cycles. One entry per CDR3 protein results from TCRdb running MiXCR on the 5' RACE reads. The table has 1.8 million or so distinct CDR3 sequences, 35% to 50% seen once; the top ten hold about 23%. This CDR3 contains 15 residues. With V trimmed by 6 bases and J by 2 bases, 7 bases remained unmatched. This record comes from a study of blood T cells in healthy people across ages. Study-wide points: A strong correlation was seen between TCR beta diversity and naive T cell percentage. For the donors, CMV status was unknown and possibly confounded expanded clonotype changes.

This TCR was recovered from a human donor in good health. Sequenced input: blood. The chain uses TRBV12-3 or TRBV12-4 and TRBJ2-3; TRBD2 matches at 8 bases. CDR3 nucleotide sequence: TGTGCCAGCAGCCCCCGGGGGGGCCTCACAGATACGCAGTATTTT. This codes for CASSPRGGLTDTQYF.